The 13 T cell receptor beta chains below all came from one sample that was sequenced in a study of T cells in Graves' hyperthyroidism and ophthalmopathy. Template material for amplifying TCR beta CDR3 regions consisted of RNA transcripts. First-round RT-PCR targeting the TCR CDR3 was performed with the HTBI primer set. TCRdb re-called the multiplex PCR reads through MiXCR, storing one row per CDR3 protein. The table lists 550,000 to 600,000 distinct CDR3 sequences, roughly 46% of them singletons, with over 15% in the top ten. Specimen: peripheral blood or thyroid tissue (not recorded which). All receptors come from an adult woman with Graves' disease, either hyperthyroidism or ophthalmopathy (not recorded which).

In the case of this clonotype: The conserved phenylalanine or tryptophan normally closing the CDR3 is absent here, so this likely arose from a read error. It is unclear where the CDR3 begins or ends on the DNA, so no DNA is shown, and the CDR3 is as TCRdb lists it. The chain carries TRBV24-1 and TRBJ2-6; TRBD2, as called in the table, went unchecked against the DNA. Per the germline V gene, CDR1 is KGHDR and CDR2 is SFDVKD. The CDR3 is 8 amino acids in total, end residues counted. This CDR3 reads CATSDSTS.

This clonotype was picked up a small number of times. The CDR3 here is CASRSSTGGIEGYTF. In DNA form, the CDR3 reads TGTGCCAGCAGGAGTAGCACAGGGGGCATAGAGGGCTACACCTTC. The chain carries TRBV6-5 and TRBJ1-2; TRBD1 aligns across 9 bases. The germline gives CDR1 MNHEY, CDR2 SVGAGI. The CDR3 covers 15 residues. J lost 8 bases, V lost 6 bases, and 13 bases had no gene match.

There are many counts of this clonotype. CDR3 DNA sequence: TGTGCCACCAGCGGGGTGTCCCAGGGACAGGGGTGGGCCAACGTCCTGACTTTC. This encodes CATSGVSQGQGWANVLTF. The rearrangement links TRBV15 to TRBJ2-6; 10 bases align to TRBD1. Germline CDR1 is LNHNV and CDR2 is YYDKDF (reference sequence). The CDR3 totals 18 residues. J lost 5 bases, V lost 5 bases, and 12 bases had no gene match.

This clonotype was seen at least ten times. The V and J genes are TRBV28 and TRBJ2-5; TRBD1 matches 9 bases. The junction had 2 bases not matched to a gene; V was cut back by 8 bases and J by 4 bases. CDR3 length: 12 residues. Germline V CDR1 and CDR2: MDHEN, SYDVKM. CDR3 bases: TGTGCCAGCGGACAGGGGAGAGAGACCCAGTACTTC. Protein sequence: CASGQGRETQYF.

The genes are TRBV10-2 and TRBJ1-2; 7 bases match TRBD1. The germline V gene encodes CDR1 WSHSY and CDR2 SAAADI. V was pared by 8 bases and J by 7 bases, with 10 bases of the junction left unmatched. The length of the CDR3 is 13 residues. The CDR3 here is CASSGQRSVGYTF. Here the CDR3 DNA reads TGCGCCAGCTCGGGACAGCGCTCTGTTGGCTACACCTTC.

In its sample, this clonotype was seen many times. The chain combines TRBV20-1 with TRBJ1-1; no definite D call. The CDR3 is 13 residues long. The V gene's germline CDR1 is DFQATT and CDR2 SNEGSKA (reference sequence). Trimming removed 5 bases from V and 3 bases from J, with 13 bases in between. CDR3 sequence (DNA): TGCAGTGCTGACCCTTCAGGTTACACTGAAGCTTTCTTT. The encoded protein is CSADPSGYTEAFF.

This chain joins TRBV7-8 and TRBJ2-2; possible D gene TRBD1, 6 bases. This CDR3 region has 13 residues. Germline V gene sequence: CDR1 SGHVS, CDR2 FQNEAQ. V lost 5 bases, J lost 8 bases, and 12 bases lay in between. In DNA form, the CDR3 reads TGTGCCAGCAGCAAACAGGGAGTAGGGGAGCTGTTTTTT. This encodes CASSKQGVGELFF. The entire variable domain, with the rest obtained from reference TRBV7-8 and TRBJ2-2, is as follows: GAGVSQSPRYKVAKRGQDVALRCDPISGHVSLFWYQQALGQGPEFLTYFQNEAQLDKSGLPSDRFFAERPEGSVSTLKIQRTQQEDSAVYLCASSKQGVGELFFGEGSRLTVL.

This chain joins TRBV11-1 and TRBJ2-1; TRBD2 aligns across 13 bases. Germline V gene lookup returns CDR1 SGHAT and CDR2 FQDESV (reference sequence). The CDR3 loop spans 17 amino acids. The V segment lost 5 bases and the J segment 7 bases; nucleotides outside the gene matches: 11. CDR3 sequence: CASSKRTSGRSVNEQFF. The DNA of the CDR3 is TGTGCCAGCAGCAAAAGGACTAGCGGGAGATCGGTGAATGAGCAGTTCTTC. The variable domain in full, completed from reference TRBV11-1 and TRBJ2-1, reads EAEVAQSPRYKITEKSQAVAFWCDPISGHATLYWYRQILGQGPELLVQFQDESVVDDSQLPKDRFSAERLKGVDSTLKIQPAELGDSAMYLCASSKRTSGRSVNEQFFGPGTRLTVL.

The V call is TRBV2, the J call TRBJ2-5; 10 bases are a match to TRBD2. This CDR3 is 15 amino acids long. Germline-derived CDR1 and CDR2 are SNHLY and FYNNEI. V shed 9 bases, J shed 4 bases, and the junction held 11 bases outside the gene matches. The CDR3 protein is CASEALAGAGETQYF. In DNA form, the CDR3 reads TGTGCCAGTGAGGCGCTAGCGGGAGCGGGAGAGACCCAGTACTTC.

This clonotype was found a few times. The chain employs TRBV7-2 and TRBJ2-2, with 12 positions matching TRBD2. With 2 bases clipped from V and 3 bases from J, the junction kept 4 bases outside the gene matches. The CDR3 has 17 amino acids. Germline V lookup: CDR1 SGHTA, CDR2 FQGNSA. Here the CDR3 reads CASSLSGLAGHTGELFF. CDR3 nucleotide sequence: TGTGCCAGCAGCTTAAGTGGACTAGCGGGACACACCGGGGAGCTGTTTTTT.

This sequence joins TRBV24-1 and TRBJ1-5; weak D call: TRBD1 (5 bases). CDR1 and CDR2 (germline): KGHDR, SFDVKD. CDR3 length: 12 residues. V was pared by 11 bases and J by 3 bases, with 10 bases between. The CDR3 DNA follows: TGTGCCAAAACCGGGGCCAATCAGCCCCAGCATTTT. Translating gives CAKTGANQPQHF.

This clonotype was counted many times. The chain joins TRBV12-3 or TRBV12-4 to TRBJ1-2, with 7 positions matching TRBD1. V was clipped by 6 bases and J by 6 bases; unmatched bases: 4. The CDR3 consists of 12 residues. The CDR3 loop reads CASRLQGDGYTF. The CDR3 DNA follows: TGTGCCAGCAGACTCCAGGGGGATGGCTACACCTTC.

In this sample, this clonotype turned up many times. The V call is TRBV10-3, the J call TRBJ2-7, with D perhaps TRBD2 (7 bases). Germline CDR1 and CDR2: ENHRY and SYGVKD. The CDR3 totals 13 residues. The V end lost 7 bases, the J end lost 4 bases, and 14 bases lay between the germline ends. The CDR3 reads CAIKGGRDYEQYF. DNA for the CDR3: TGTGCCATCAAGGGGGGGAGAGATTACGAGCAGTACTTC.